This T cell receptor (beta chain) was identified during a study of molecular identifiers for immune sequencing clone quantification. Germline CDR1 MNHNS, CDR2 SASEGT. The CDR3 is 13 residues long. Trimming cost V 4 bases and J 5 bases, with 11 bases left between them. This clonotype has at least ten counts. TCRdb re-analysed the PCR reads in MiXCR, keeping a single row per CDR3 protein. The sample records tens of thousands of distinct CDR3 sequences, 15% to 20% being singletons. Naive CD8 libraries were made from about 19,000 to 1,100,000 sorted cells, and they used 10%, 30% or 50% RNA. Naive CD8 T cells were sorted, and the gate applied was CD8+CD4-CCR7+CD45RA+.

Material for sequencing was naive CD8+ T cells from blood, with Jurkat cell RNA spiked in. Subset defined: FACS-sorted CD8+CD4-CCR7+CD45RA+ naive T cells. The chain employs TRBV6-1 and TRBJ1-1; D is ambiguous. This TCR derives from a human donor in good health. Some libraries in this study had Jurkat cell RNA spiked in. The CDR3 here is CASSGPDFTEAFF. In DNA, the CDR3 is TGTGCCAGCAGTGGCCCGGACTTTACTGAAGCTTTCTTT.